The 28 T cell receptor beta chains presented below share a single source sample, sequenced in a study of control samples from healthy donors and cancer patients. Profiled with immunoSEQ multiplex PCR; TCRdb holds only in-frame clones, not every one. The table has approximately 97,000 clones, 92% seen once; the top ten hold about 2.5%. Sequenced: blood. The receptors derive from a woman under 30 in good health.

The chain employs TRBV6-4 and TRBJ2-3, with 10 bases identical to TRBD2. Unmatched junction bases numbered 7, after V lost 4 bases and J lost 6 bases. Per germline, CDR1 MRHNA and CDR2 SNTAGT. The CDR3 is made up of 15 amino acids. CDR3 region: CASSGIAGGLDTQYF. CDR3 DNA: TGTGCCAGCAGTGGTATAGCGGGGGGATTGGATACGCAGTATTTT.

The chain uses TRBV7-9 and TRBJ1-6; TRBD1 might be the D (5 bases). The CDR3 totals 16 residues. The V end was cut by 5 bases, the J end by 4 bases, with 15 bases between. The V gene's germline CDR1 is SEHNR and CDR2 FQNEAQ (reference sequence). This CDR3 reads CASSPTPGGYNSPLHF. The CDR3 coding sequence is TGTGCCAGCAGCCCAACACCGGGGGGTTATAATTCACCCCTCCACTTT.

V and J are TRBV27 and TRBJ1-1; D unclear. With 7 bases removed from V and 6 bases from J, the gap between germline ends came to 21 bases. CDR1 and CDR2 from the germline V gene are MNHEY and SMNVEV (reference sequence). The CDR3 length is 15 residues. For the CDR3, the DNA is TGTGCCAGCACCAGGCGCGGGAATGCGATCTCTGAAGCTTTCTTT. Translation gives CASTRRGNAISEAFF.

This clone was counted only a few times. In DNA form, the CDR3 reads TGTGCCAGCAGCGCCTACGACGGGGCGATAAACACCGGGGAGCTGTTTTTT. Translation: CASSAYDGAINTGELFF. V and J are TRBV4-2 and TRBJ2-2, with D possibly called TRBD1 or TRBD2 (5 bases each). CDR3 size: 17 residues. Per germline, CDR1 LGHNA and CDR2 YNFKEQ. V dropped 5 bases and J dropped 2 bases, with 18 bases sitting between them.

The rearrangement links TRBV27 to TRBJ2-2; the match to TRBD1 covers 9 bases. The CDR3 extends over 14 amino acids. CDR1 MNHEY and CDR2 SMNVEV come from the germline V gene (reference sequence). The V gene end was trimmed by 6 bases and the J gene end by 5 bases; junction bases not matched to a gene: 4. The CDR3 spells CASSRTGVTGELFF. CDR3 nucleotide sequence: TGTGCCAGCAGCCGGACAGGGGTAACCGGGGAGCTGTTTTTT.

The chain uses TRBV6-5 and TRBJ1-1; possible D gene TRBD1, 5 bases. Germline values: CDR1 MNHEY, CDR2 SVGAGI. Trimming left V 5 bases short and J 1 base short, with 5 bases between. CDR3 length equals 12 residues. CDR3 sequence reads: CASSTGNTEAFF. In DNA form, the CDR3 reads TGTGCCAGCAGTACAGGGAACACTGAAGCTTTCTTT.

V is TRBV19 and J is TRBJ1-1; D is unclear. CDR3 size: 15 residues. The V end lost 3 bases, the J end lost 1 base, and 12 bases lay between the germline ends. Per germline, CDR1 LNHDA and CDR2 SQIVND (reference sequence). The CDR3 protein is CASSILKGGNTEAFF. DNA for the CDR3: TGTGCCAGTAGTATTTTAAAAGGAGGGAACACTGAAGCTTTCTTT.

This rearrangement joins TRBV6-5 to TRBJ2-7; TRBD1 matches 8 bases. CDR3 length: 14 residues. Losses at the gene ends were 5 bases for V and 3 bases for J; bases not matched to a gene: 6. Germline CDR1 is MNHEY and CDR2 is SVGAGI. Here the CDR3 DNA reads TGTGCCAGCAGTAGAGACAGGGGAGTCTACGAGCAGTACTTC. Translating it yields CASSRDRGVYEQYF.

This chain uses TRBV6-6 with TRBJ2-6; D uncertain. The CDR3 has 15 residues. Per the germline V gene, CDR1 is MNHNY and CDR2 is SVGAGI (reference sequence). V shed 0 bases and J shed 0 bases, with 3 bases lying between them. The CDR3 DNA reads TGTGCCAGCAGTTACTCCCCCTCTGGGGCCAACGTCCTGACTTTC. Translation: CASSYSPSGANVLTF.

The CDR3 loop reads CSARVDTQYF. CDR3 DNA sequence: TGCAGTGCTAGAGTAGATACGCAGTATTTT. The chain joins TRBV20-1 to TRBJ2-3; D gene uncertain. V gave up 1 base and J gave up 5 bases, with 1 base separating them. Per the germline V gene, CDR1 is DFQATT and CDR2 is SNEGSKA (reference sequence). This CDR3 has 10 amino acids.

V usage is TRBV3-1 (or the pseudogene TRBV3-2) and J usage is TRBJ1-6; D not resolved. The CDR3 is 14 residues long. V was shortened by 3 bases and J by 9 bases, with 12 bases between the two germline ends. Germline CDR1 and CDR2: LGHDT and YNNKEL (reference sequence). CDR3 protein: CASSQSMGGSPLHF. The CDR3 DNA reads as TGTGCCAGCAGCCAGAGCATGGGAGGTTCACCCCTCCACTTT.

The chain carries TRBV24-1 and TRBJ2-3; D remains unclear. V lost 3 bases, J lost 5 bases, and 8 bases lay in between. CDR3 length: 13 residues. Germline lookup yields CDR1 KGHDR and CDR2 SFDVKD. The CDR3 is CATSDPGVDTQYF. The CDR3 region has the DNA TGTGCCACCAGTGATCCGGGTGTAGATACGCAGTATTTT.

This clone appeared once. This chain connects TRBV2 to TRBJ1-1, with TRBD1 as a possible D gene (6 bases). Germline values: CDR1 SNHLY, CDR2 FYNNEI. There are 13 residues in the CDR3. V lost 10 bases and J lost 5, with 17 bases in between. CDR3 in DNA: TGTGCCACAAACAAGAGGGGGAGGACTGAAGCTTTCTTT. It translates to CATNKRGRTEAFF. Supplemented by reference TRBV2 and TRBJ1-1, the full variable domain reads EPEVTQTPSHQVTQMGQEVILRCVPISNHLYFYWYRQILGQKVEFLVSFYNNEISEKSEIFDDQFSVERPDGSNFTLKIRSTKLEDSAMYFCATNKRGRTEAFFGQGTRLTVV.

This rearrangement joins TRBV6-5 to TRBJ1-5; D may be TRBD1 (6 bases). The CDR3 loop spans 14 amino acids. Germline CDR1 reads MNHEY; CDR2 reads SVGAGI. The V end lost 7 bases, the J end lost 3 bases, and 13 bases lay between the germline ends. The CDR3 nucleotides are TGTGCCAGCACCACAGGGCGGCCCAATCAGCCCCAGCATTTT. Its translation: CASTTGRPNQPQHF.

The chain couples TRBV28 to TRBJ1-4; no definite D call. Trimming took 4 bases from V and 8 from J, leaving 8 bases between them. The CDR3 contains 12 residues. Germline CDR1 is MDHEN and CDR2 is SYDVKM. The CDR3 spells CASSSGGEKLFF. The DNA for the CDR3 is TGTGCCAGCAGTTCCGGTGGAGAAAAACTGTTTTTT.

The V call is TRBV19, the J call TRBJ2-1; no clear D gene. Per germline, CDR1 LNHDA and CDR2 SQIVND (reference sequence). This CDR3 is built from 15 residues. Trimming took 3 bases from V and 0 from J, leaving 9 bases between them. The CDR3 nucleotides are TGTGCCAGTAGTATTGACCTGAGCTCCTACAATGAGCAGTTCTTC. It yields the protein CASSIDLSSYNEQFF.

This chain links TRBV7-2 with TRBJ1-1; 9 bases map to TRBD1. The CDR3 length is 14 residues. Germline CDR1 SGHTA, CDR2 FQGNSA. The V and J ends lost 4 bases and 7 bases, in that order; junction bases with no gene match: 7. For the CDR3, the DNA is TGTGCCAGCAGCTCACCGGGACAGGGTGGTGAAGCTTTCTTT. As protein: CASSSPGQGGEAFF.

This chain links TRBV5-1 with TRBJ2-3; tentatively, D is TRBD2 (6 bases). The CDR3 consists of 20 residues. Trimming stripped 0 bases from V and 0 bases from J, with 23 bases between. Germline-derived CDR1 and CDR2 are SGHRS and YFSETQ. The CDR3, as DNA: TGCGCCAGCAGCTTGGTCGTTGGTAGCGGCGGGATTGGGAGCACAGATACGCAGTATTTT. Translating gives CASSLVVGSGGIGSTDTQYF.

The chain uses TRBV30 and TRBJ1-4, with 9 bases fitting TRBD1. This CDR3 is 12 amino acids long. The J segment lost 5 bases and the V segment lost 5 bases, leaving 0 bases of the junction unmatched. Germline V gives CDR1 GTSNPN, CDR2 SVGIG (reference sequence). The CDR3 DNA reads as TGTGCCTGGGGGACAGGGAATGAAAAACTGTTTTTT. It codes for CAWGTGNEKLFF.

This chain links TRBV10-1 with TRBJ2-1; 12 nucleotides line up with TRBD2. This CDR3 has 17 residues. J was trimmed by 0 bases and V by 0 bases; bases with no gene match: 0. CDR1 and CDR2 from the germline V gene are WNHNN and SYGVQD (reference sequence). CDR3 DNA: TGCGCCAGCAGTGAGTCGACTAGCGGGAGCTCCTACAATGAGCAGTTCTTC. This gives the protein CASSESTSGSSYNEQFF.

DNA of the CDR3: TGTGCCAGCACCCACCTCGGGGTTGGGAATACGCAGTATTTT. Its translation: CASTHLGVGNTQYF. The chain recombines TRBV3-1 (or the pseudogene TRBV3-2) with TRBJ2-3; a possible D gene is TRBD2 (5 bases). Germline lookup yields CDR1 LGHDT and CDR2 YNNKEL (reference sequence). V shed 7 bases and J shed 7 bases, with 18 bases lying between them. The CDR3 is 14 amino acids.

The chain uses TRBV10-2 and TRBJ2-3; 7 bases align to TRBD2. The germline gives CDR1 WSHSY, CDR2 SAAADI. This CDR3 is 15 amino acids long. The trim removed 4 bases at V and 2 bases at J, leaving 6 bases unmatched. The CDR3 reads CASSGPGGPTDTQYF. In nucleotides, the CDR3 is TGCGCCAGCAGTGGGCCGGGGGGACCCACAGATACGCAGTATTTT.

Only a few counts were recorded for this clone. The rearrangement uses TRBV5-3 and TRBJ2-7, with TRBD2 matching over 10 bases. TRBV5-3 is flagged as an ORF with uncertain function. The CDR3 is 14 residues long. V lost 5 bases, J lost 3 bases, and 5 bases stayed unmatched. This CDR3 reads CARRLAGVNYEQYF. Here the CDR3 DNA reads TGTGCCAGAAGGCTAGCGGGAGTAAACTACGAGCAGTACTTC.

V is TRBV19 and J is TRBJ1-6; no reliable D call. V was pared by 5 bases and J by 5 bases, with 19 bases between. This CDR3 is built from 17 residues. Germline loops: CDR1 LNHDA, CDR2 SQIVND (reference sequence). DNA for the CDR3: TGTGCCAGTAGTCCGGCCATACAGATATTGAATAATTCACCCCTCCACTTT. Amino acids: CASSPAIQILNNSPLHF. Together with reference TRBV19 and TRBJ1-6, the CDR3 gives the full variable domain: DGGITQSPKYLFRKEGQNVTLSCEQNLNHDAMYWYRQDPGQGLRLIYYSQIVNDFQKGDIAEGYSVSREKKESFPLTVTSAQKNPTAFYLCASSPAIQILNNSPLHFGNGTRLTVT.

The V call is TRBV7-2, the J call TRBJ2-1, with D possibly being TRBD2 (6 bases). V lost 5 bases, J lost 6 bases, and 14 bases lay in between. The CDR3 contains 14 residues. The germline CDR1 and CDR2 sequences are SGHTA and FQGNSA. The CDR3 here is CASSLLGGANEQFF. The CDR3 DNA is TGTGCCAGCAGCCTACTAGGAGGGGCCAATGAGCAGTTCTTC.

This chain links TRBV6-5 with TRBJ2-2, with 12 positions matching TRBD2. Per the germline V gene, CDR1 is MNHEY and CDR2 is SVGAGI. This CDR3 spans 15 amino acids. Trimming took 8 bases from V and 6 from J; bases not matched to a gene: 7. The CDR3 loop reads CASEASGGVAGELFF. In nucleotides, the CDR3 is TGTGCCAGCGAGGCTAGCGGGGGGGTGGCCGGGGAGCTGTTTTTT.

The chain combines TRBV30 with TRBJ2-5; 12 nucleotides match TRBD1. With 1 base clipped from V and 1 base from J, the junction kept 10 bases outside the gene matches. This CDR3 region has 18 residues. Germline V CDR1 and CDR2: GTSNPN, SVGIG (reference sequence). DNA for the CDR3: TGTGCCTGGAGTGCCGGGACAGGGGGCCAATACGTCCAAGAGACCCAGTACTTC. Translating gives CAWSAGTGGQYVQETQYF.

The chain links TRBV18 to TRBJ1-5, with D maybe TRBD1 (6 bases). The CDR3 has 14 residues. Germline V CDR1 and CDR2: KGHSH, LQKENI. Trimming pared 3 bases from V and 2 bases from J, leaving 8 bases between. CDR3 in amino acids: CASSPRGGNQPQHF. For the CDR3, the DNA is TGTGCCAGCTCACCCAGGGGAGGCAATCAGCCCCAGCATTTT.